This TCR beta chain was identified during a study of shared clonotypes between healthy human individuals. As for the study in general: Three plates were used per donor for CD4 naive, three for CD4 memory, two for CD8 naive and one for CD8 memory.

The germline V gene encodes CDR1 LNHDA and CDR2 SQIVND (reference sequence). The length of the CDR3 is 17 residues. Trimming shortened V by 3 bases and J by 1 base, and 18 bases separated the two germline ends. Once extracted for a subset, genomic DNA was divided evenly among several immunoSEQ plates. TCRdb's copy holds only in-frame clones and misses some; the assay was immunoSEQ multiplex PCR. Seen here are more than 2 million clones, roughly 93% observed once, and the top ten hold 1.5% to 2%. Naive CD8 cells comprised CD45RO-negative, CCR7-positively selected cells, excluding terminally differentiated effector memory CD45RA+ cells.

The V and J genes are TRBV19 and TRBJ1-1; tentative D call: TRBD1 (6 bases). Sequenced sample: naive CD8+ T cells from PBMCs. This clonotype was obtained from a young man in good health. Some clones in this sample may be carry-over from other donors' samples. For the CDR3, the DNA is TGTGCCAGTAGTATTATGGGGCCGGACAGCGCGAACACTGAAGCTTTCTTT. This codes for CASSIMGPDSANTEAFF.